This is a list of T cell receptor beta chains from one sample in a study of brain metastases from non-small cell lung cancer. This table comes from immunoSEQ multiplex PCR, and its TCRdb copy is limited to in-frame clones, with some not included. The table includes about 6,000 clones, about four fifths detected once. Source material: primary lung tumor tissue. These receptors came from a donor aged 40 or older with non-small cell lung cancer. The CDR3 runs from the conserved cysteine through the conserved F or W. D genes are given only for firm matches. A clone size is listed for some rows: how often the clone was seen (once, few, many), or a class if it is expanded.

>TRBV30|TRBD1|-|TRBJ1-5
CAWSVKGTGIPFRNQPQHF
TGTGCCTGGAGTGTAAAGGGGACAGGGATACCCTTCCGCAATCAGCCCCAGCATTTT
>TRBV6-5|-|-|TRBJ1-2
CASSSLTQGHYGYTF
TGTGCCAGCAGTTCCCTCACACAGGGTCACTATGGCTACACCTTC
>TRBV6-5|-|-|TRBJ1-3
CASTLGNTIYF
TGTGCCAGCACACTCGGAAACACCATATATTTT
>TRBV10-1|TRBD2|few|TRBJ2-1
CASRLAGTYNEQFF
TGCGCCAGCAGGCTAGCGGGGACCTACAATGAGCAGTTCTTC
>TRBV28|-|-|TRBJ1-3
CASRTPRGTGNTIYF
TGTGCCAGCAGGACCCCTCGGGGGACTGGAAACACCATATATTTT
>TRBV9|TRBD2|-|TRBJ2-1
CASSLRTSGGVSYNEQFF
TGTGCCAGCAGCCTGCGGACTAGCGGGGGGGTTTCCTACAATGAGCAGTTCTTC
>TRBV7-3|-|few|TRBJ1-4
CASRGEKLFF
TGTGCCAGCCGGGGCGAAAAACTGTTTTTT
>TRBV7-2|TRBD1|-|TRBJ2-7
CASQPLGTGPYEQYF
TGTGCCAGCCAGCCCCTGGGGACAGGACCCTACGAGCAGTACTTC
>TRBV5-6|TRBD1|few|TRBJ1-2
CASSPGTGNGYTF
TGTGCCAGCAGCCCGGGGACAGGGAATGGCTACACCTTC
>TRBV29-1|-|few|TRBJ2-7
CSVTLADEQYF
TGCAGCGTCACCCTCGCCGACGAGCAGTACTTC
>TRBV30|-|-|TRBJ1-3
CAWSRDSGSGNTIYF
TGTGCCTGGAGTCGTGACTCAGGGTCTGGAAACACCATATATTTT
>TRBV7-2|TRBD2|-|TRBJ2-1
CASSLAGVAGGPEGFF
TGTGCCAGCAGCTTAGCGGGAGTAGCGGGGGGCCCCGAGGGGTTCTTC
>TRBV28|TRBD1|-|TRBJ2-7
CASSRYRGAYEQYF
TGTGCCAGCAGTAGATACAGGGGAGCCTACGAGCAGTACTTC
>TRBV2|-|-|TRBJ1-2
CATGTENYGYTF
TGTGCCACCGGGACGGAAAACTATGGCTACACCTTC
>TRBV7-2|-|few|TRBJ2-2
CASSLRELNTGELFF
TGTGCCAGCAGCCTTCGAGAGTTGAACACCGGGGAGCTGTTTTTT
>TRBV6-1|TRBD1|once|TRBJ1-5
CASSETRGQGRFQPQHF
TGTGCCAGCAGTGAAACCCGTGGACAGGGAAGATTTCAGCCCCAGCATTTT
>TRBV10-3|TRBD1|-|TRBJ1-5
CATGDRDSNQPQHF
TGTGCCACCGGGGACAGGGATAGCAATCAGCCCCAGCATTTT
>TRBV9|-|-|TRBJ2-2
CASSARDLTGELFF
TGTGCCAGCAGCGCTCGTGACTTGACCGGGGAGCTGTTTTTT
>TRBV18|-|-|TRBJ2-1
CASSQGHVFDNEQFF
TGTGCCAGCTCCCAGGGACACGTATTCGACAATGAGCAGTTCTTC
>TRBV6-5|-|-|TRBJ2-6
CASSPEVPGANVLTF
TGTGCCAGCAGTCCAGAGGTCCCTGGGGCCAACGTCCTGACTTTC
>TRBV28|TRBD1|-|TRBJ1-2
CASGRTGANYGYTF
TGTGCCAGCGGAAGGACAGGAGCTAACTATGGCTACACCTTC
>TRBV19|-|few|TRBJ1-3
CASSPLGLSGNTIYF
TGTGCCAGTAGTCCTTTAGGACTCTCTGGAAACACCATATATTTT
>TRBV5-1|TRBD1|-|TRBJ1-4
CASSPGQDYEKLFF
TGCGCCAGCAGCCCCGGACAGGATTATGAAAAACTGTTTTTT
>TRBV6-5|TRBD1|few|TRBJ1-1
CASSPRQGPTEAFF
TGTGCCAGCTCGCCCCGACAGGGCCCCACTGAAGCTTTCTTT